The subject of this entry is one T cell receptor (beta chain). Its antigen is as yet unknown. The assay was immunoSEQ multiplex PCR, and TCRdb's table has in-frame clones only and misses some. The table records 100,000 or so clones, 86% of them present only once. This entry is derived from a study of OX40 agonist ivuxolimab in advanced cancers. Study at large: The study reported partial responses in three patients: one hepatocellular carcinoma, two cutaneous melanoma. General observations from the study: Also present in some nonresponders was a low level of normalized T-cell clonal expansion.

This CDR3 comprises 15 residues. Per the germline V gene, CDR1 is SGHTS and CDR2 is YDEGEE. The V and J ends lost 3 bases and 5 bases respectively, with 17 bases between them. Specimen: CD4+ or CD8+ T cells sorted from blood, collected in a trial of the OX40 agonist ivuxolimab. The TCR comes from an adult with an advanced solid tumor such as melanoma, head and neck, liver or kidney cancer. V usage is TRBV5-8 and J usage is TRBJ1-2; D call uncertain. The CDR3 reads CASSSGRGSRYGYTF. In nucleotides, the CDR3 is TGTGCCAGCAGCTCAGGCCGTGGCAGCCGTTATGGCTACACCTTC.